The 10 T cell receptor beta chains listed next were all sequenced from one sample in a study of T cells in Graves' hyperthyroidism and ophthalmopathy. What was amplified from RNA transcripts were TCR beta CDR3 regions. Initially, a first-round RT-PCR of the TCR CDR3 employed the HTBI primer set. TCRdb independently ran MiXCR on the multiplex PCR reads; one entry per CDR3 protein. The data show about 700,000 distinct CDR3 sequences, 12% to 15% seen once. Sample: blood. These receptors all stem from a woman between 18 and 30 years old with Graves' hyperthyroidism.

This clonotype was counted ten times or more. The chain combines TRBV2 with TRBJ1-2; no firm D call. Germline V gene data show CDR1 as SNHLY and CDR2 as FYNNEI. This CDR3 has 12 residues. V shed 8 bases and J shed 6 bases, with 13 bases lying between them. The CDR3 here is CASRALGHGYTF. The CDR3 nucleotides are TGTGCCAGCCGAGCGCTGGGCCATGGCTACACCTTC.

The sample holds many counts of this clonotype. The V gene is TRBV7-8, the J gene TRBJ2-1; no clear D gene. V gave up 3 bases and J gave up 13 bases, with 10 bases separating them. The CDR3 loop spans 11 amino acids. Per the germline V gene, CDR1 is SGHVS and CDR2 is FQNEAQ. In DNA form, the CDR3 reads TGTGCCAGCAGCTTGGGTGATAACCAGTTCTTC. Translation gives CASSLGDNQFF. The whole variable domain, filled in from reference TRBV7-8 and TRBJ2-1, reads GAGVSQSPRYKVAKRGQDVALRCDPISGHVSLFWYQQALGQGPEFLTYFQNEAQLDKSGLPSDRFFAERPEGSVSTLKIQRTQQEDSAVYLCASSLGDNQFFGPGTRLTVL.

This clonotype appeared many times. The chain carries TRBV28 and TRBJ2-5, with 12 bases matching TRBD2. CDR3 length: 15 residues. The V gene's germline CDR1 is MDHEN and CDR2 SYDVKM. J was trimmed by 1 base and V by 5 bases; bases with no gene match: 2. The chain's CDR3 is CASSPSGRVQETQYF. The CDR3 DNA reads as TGTGCCAGCAGTCCTAGCGGGAGGGTCCAAGAGACCCAGTACTTC.

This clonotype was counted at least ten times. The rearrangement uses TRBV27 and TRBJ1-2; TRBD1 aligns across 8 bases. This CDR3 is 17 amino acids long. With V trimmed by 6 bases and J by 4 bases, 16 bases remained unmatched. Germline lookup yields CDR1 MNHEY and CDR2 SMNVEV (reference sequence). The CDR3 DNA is TGTGCCAGCAGACAATACATCCAGGGGGCGAAGTCCTATGGCTACACCTTC. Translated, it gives CASRQYIQGAKSYGYTF.

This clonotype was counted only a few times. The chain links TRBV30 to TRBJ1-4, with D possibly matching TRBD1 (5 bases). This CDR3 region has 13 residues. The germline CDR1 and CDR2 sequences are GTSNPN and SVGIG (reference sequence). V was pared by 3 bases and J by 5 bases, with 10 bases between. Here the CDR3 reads CAWSGGGNEKLFF. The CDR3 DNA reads TGTGCCTGGAGCGGGGGAGGGAATGAAAAACTGTTTTTT.

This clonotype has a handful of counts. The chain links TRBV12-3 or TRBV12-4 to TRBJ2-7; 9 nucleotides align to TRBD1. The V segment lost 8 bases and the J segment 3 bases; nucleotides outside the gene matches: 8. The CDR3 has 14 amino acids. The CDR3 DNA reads TGTGCCAGCGGACTCCGGGACAGGGTCTACGAGCAGTACTTC. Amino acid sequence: CASGLRDRVYEQYF.

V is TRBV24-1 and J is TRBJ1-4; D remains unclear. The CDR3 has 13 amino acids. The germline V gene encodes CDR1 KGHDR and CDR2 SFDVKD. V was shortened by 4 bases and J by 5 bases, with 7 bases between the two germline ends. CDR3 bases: TGTGCCACCAGTGAGGGGTTAAATGAAAAACTGTTTTTT. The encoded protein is CATSEGLNEKLFF.

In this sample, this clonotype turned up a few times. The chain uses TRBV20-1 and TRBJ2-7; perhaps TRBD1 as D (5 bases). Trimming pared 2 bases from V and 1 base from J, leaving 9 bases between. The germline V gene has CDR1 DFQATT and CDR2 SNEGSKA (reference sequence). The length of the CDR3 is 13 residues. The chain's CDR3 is CSARYAGSYEQYF. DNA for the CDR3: TGCAGTGCTAGATACGCAGGGTCCTACGAGCAGTACTTC.

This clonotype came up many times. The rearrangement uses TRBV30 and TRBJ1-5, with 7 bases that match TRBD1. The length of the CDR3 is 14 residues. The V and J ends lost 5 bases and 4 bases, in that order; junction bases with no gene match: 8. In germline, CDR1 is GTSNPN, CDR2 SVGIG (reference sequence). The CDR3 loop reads CAWGRPGQNQPQHF. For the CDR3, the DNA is TGTGCCTGGGGTCGACCGGGACAGAATCAGCCCCAGCATTTT.

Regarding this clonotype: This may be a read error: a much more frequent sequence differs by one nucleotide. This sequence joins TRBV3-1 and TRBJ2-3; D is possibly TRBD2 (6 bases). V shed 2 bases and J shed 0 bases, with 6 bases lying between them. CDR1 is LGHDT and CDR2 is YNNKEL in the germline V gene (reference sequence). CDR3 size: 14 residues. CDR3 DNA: TGTGCCAGCAGCCAACTAGCGAGCACAGATACGCAGTATTTT. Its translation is CASSQLASTDTQYF.